One sample yielded the 29 T cell receptor beta chains listed below, sequenced in a study of T cell responses to AZD1222 COVID-19 vaccine. Only in-frame clones appear in the TCRdb table, and some are missing; sequencing was by immunoSEQ multiplex PCR. This sample has under 150,000 clones, with roughly nine tenths found just once. This material consisted of peripheral blood, taken 28 days after the second AZD1222 dose. The receptor source for this set is an adult who received the AZD1222 COVID-19 vaccine.

This rearrangement joins TRBV29-1 to TRBJ1-1; D gene ambiguous. The CDR3 is made up of 13 amino acids. Between the trimmed V and J ends, which lost 3 bases and 0 bases, there was a span of 8 bases. Germline V gene lookup returns CDR1 SQVTM and CDR2 ANQGSEA. The CDR3 DNA sequence: TGCAGCGTTGAGGAAGGATTGAACACTGAAGCTTTCTTT. Amino acids: CSVEEGLNTEAFF. Using reference TRBV29-1 and TRBJ1-1 for the parts outside the CDR3, the full variable domain is SAVISQKPSRDICQRGTSLTIQCQVDSQVTMMFWYRQQPGQSLTLIATANQGSEATYESGFVIDKFPISRPNLTFSTLTVSNMSPEDSSIYLCSVEEGLNTEAFFGQGTRLTVV.

This clone showed up just once. The chain joins TRBV28 to TRBJ1-1; D remains unclear. This CDR3 has 15 residues. The V end lost 3 bases, the J end lost 0 bases, and 11 bases lay between the germline ends. Germline-derived CDR1 and CDR2 are MDHEN and SYDVKM. In nucleotides, the CDR3 is TGTGCCAGCAGTTTCCCCGCAGCTATGAACACTGAAGCTTTCTTT. This gives the protein CASSFPAAMNTEAFF. The full variable domain, completed using reference TRBV28 and TRBJ1-1, is DVKVTQSSRYLVKRTGEKVFLECVQDMDHENMFWYRQDPGLGLRLIYFSYDVKMKEKGDIPEGYSVSREKKERFSLILESASTNQTSMYLCASSFPAAMNTEAFFGQGTRLTVV.

This rearrangement joins TRBV27 to TRBJ2-1; 13 bases line up with TRBD2. This CDR3 comprises 16 residues. Germline values: CDR1 MNHEY, CDR2 SMNVEV (reference sequence). V gave up 5 bases and J gave up 4 bases; unmatched junction bases: 5. The CDR3: CASSILAGGSYNEQFF. Here the CDR3 DNA reads TGTGCCAGCAGTATACTAGCGGGAGGGTCTTACAATGAGCAGTTCTTC.

The gene calls are TRBV6-6 and TRBJ1-1; D unresolved. The V and J ends lost 9 bases and 4 bases respectively, with 6 bases between them. Germline-derived CDR1 and CDR2 are MNHNY and SVGAGI (reference sequence). The CDR3 totals 10 residues. CDR3 in DNA: TGTGCCAGTGGTGGCACTGAAGCTTTCTTT. It is translated as CASGGTEAFF.

In this sample, this clone turned up once. This chain joins TRBV15 and TRBJ1-5; no reliable D call. The CDR3 runs 16 residues. Germline lookup yields CDR1 LNHNV and CDR2 YYDKDF (reference sequence). V lost 6 bases and J 1 base, leaving 16 bases between the germline ends. DNA for the CDR3: TGTGCCACCAGTCTTAAGGTCGCCTGGAGCAATCAGCCCCAGCATTTT. It specifies CATSLKVAWSNQPQHF.

The V call is TRBV7-9, the J call TRBJ1-1; D perhaps matches TRBD1 (5 bases). This CDR3 has 12 residues. V lost 3 bases to trimming and J lost 10 bases, with 12 bases between them. The germline V gene encodes CDR1 SEHNR and CDR2 FQNEAQ (reference sequence). The CDR3: CASSFAGGAAFF. The CDR3 DNA reads TGTGCCAGCAGCTTCGCCGGGGGTGCAGCTTTCTTT.

This CDR3 is CASSHPGRNYGYTF. Written as DNA, the CDR3 is TGTGCCAGCAGCCACCCCGGGAGAAACTATGGCTACACCTTC. The chain joins TRBV3-1 (or the pseudogene TRBV3-2) to TRBJ1-2; D unresolved. The CDR3 totals 14 residues. Germline V CDR1 and CDR2: LGHDT, YNNKEL (reference sequence). Trimming took 3 bases from V and 2 from J, leaving 10 bases between them.

CDR3 nucleotide sequence: TGTGCCACCAGCAGTCGGACAGCAACTAATGAAAAACTGTTTTTT. Translated: CATSSRTATNEKLFF. This chain connects TRBV15 to TRBJ1-4; weak D call: TRBD1 (6 bases). With 3 bases removed from V and 0 bases from J, the gap between germline ends came to 8 bases. Germline lookup yields CDR1 LNHNV and CDR2 YYDKDF (reference sequence). The CDR3 length is 15 residues.

V gene TRBV18 combines with J gene TRBJ2-2, with 10 bases fitting TRBD1. This CDR3 spans 14 amino acids. The J segment lost 6 bases and the V segment lost 5 bases, leaving 3 bases of the junction unmatched. Germline CDR1 and CDR2: KGHSH and LQKENI. The CDR3 DNA is TGTGCCAGCTCATCCGGGACAGGGGCCGGGGAGCTGTTTTTT. This gives the protein CASSSGTGAGELFF.

This chain connects TRBV28 to TRBJ1-3; the D gene is possibly TRBD1 (5 bases). Germline V gives CDR1 MDHEN, CDR2 SYDVKM. With 7 bases removed from V and 9 bases from J, the gap between germline ends came to 19 bases. The CDR3 has 14 residues. CDR3 residues: CASTGGTLEGTIYF. The CDR3 bases are TGTGCCAGCACTGGGGGAACTCTGGAAGGCACCATATATTTT.

The V call is TRBV2, the J call TRBJ2-7; possible D gene TRBD1, 6 bases. Germline CDR1 SNHLY, CDR2 FYNNEI. V shed 11 bases and J shed 0 bases, with 17 bases lying between them. This CDR3 is built from 14 residues. In DNA form, the CDR3 reads TGTGCCGGCCGTATGAGGGGACACTCCTACGAGCAGTACTTC. Encoded protein: CAGRMRGHSYEQYF.

Concerning this clone itself: The same CDR3 is also encoded by other DNA sequences in this sample. This chain connects TRBV28 to TRBJ1-3; D is uncertain. V was clipped by 5 bases and J by 4 bases, with 3 bases between them. The CDR3 length is 11 residues. CDR1 is MDHEN and CDR2 is SYDVKM in the germline V gene. CDR3 sequence: CASSTGNTIYF. The CDR3 nucleotides read TGTGCCAGCAGTACGGGAAACACCATATATTTT.

This clone appeared a single time. The V and J genes are TRBV5-6 and TRBJ1-2; D is unresolved. The V gene lost 4 bases and the J gene lost 9 bases, with 10 bases spanning the gap. Germline CDR1 and CDR2: SGHDT and YYEEEE. The CDR3 sequence is 11 residues long. CDR3 residues: CASSNYRRYTF. The DNA for the CDR3 is TGTGCCAGCAGCAATTACCGTCGCTACACCTTC.

This sequence joins TRBV9 and TRBJ1-1; weak D call: TRBD1 (5 bases). The ends were cut back, 1 base at V and 7 bases at J, with 11 bases in the middle. This CDR3 spans 13 amino acids. The germline CDR1 and CDR2 sequences are SGDLS and YYNGEE. DNA for the CDR3: TGTGCCAGCAGCGTATTGGACAAAAGTGAAGCTTTCTTT. It is translated as CASSVLDKSEAFF. The whole variable domain, filled in from reference TRBV9 and TRBJ1-1, reads DSGVTQTPKHLITATGQRVTLRCSPRSGDLSVYWYQQSLDQGLQFLIQYYNGEERAKGNILERFSAQQFPDLHSELNLSSLELGDSALYFCASSVLDKSEAFFGQGTRLTVV.

This clone was counted a few times. The chain uses TRBV6-5 and TRBJ1-5; D unresolved. Trimming removed 7 bases at V and 3 bases at J, with 13 bases between. This CDR3 contains 14 residues. CDR1 is MNHEY and CDR2 is SVGAGI in the germline V gene. In DNA form, the CDR3 reads TGTGCCAGCAAGGACGGAAGGCCCAATCAGCCCCAGCATTTT. Amino acid sequence: CASKDGRPNQPQHF.

The chain has TRBV29-1 and TRBJ1-4, with 8 bases aligning to TRBD1. The CDR3 is 13 residues long. Germline CDR1 reads SQVTM; CDR2 reads ANQGSEA. The junction had 7 bases not matched to a gene; V was cut back by 7 bases and J by 6 bases. The CDR3 DNA sequence: TGCAGCGCCCACAGGGGGGAGGATGAAAAACTGTTTTTT. As protein: CSAHRGEDEKLFF.

The chain joins TRBV5-8 to TRBJ1-5, with a possible D match to TRBD1 (6 bases). Per the germline V gene, CDR1 is SGHTS and CDR2 is YDEGEE. The length of the CDR3 is 17 residues. Trimming removed 3 bases from V and 4 bases from J, with 20 bases in between. CDR3 DNA sequence: TGTGCCAGCAGCTGGGCCCACAGGGTAGTATTGAATCAGCCCCAGCATTTT. Translation: CASSWAHRVVLNQPQHF.

The rearrangement uses TRBV28 and TRBJ2-5, with D maybe TRBD2 (6 bases). Germline V gives CDR1 MDHEN, CDR2 SYDVKM. CDR3 size: 14 residues. V lost 8 bases and J 4 bases, leaving 17 bases between the germline ends. CDR3 in DNA: TGTGCCAGCGGTAGAAGGAGGGGACCAGAGACCCAGTACTTC. Encoded protein: CASGRRRGPETQYF. Complete variable domain (other parts from reference TRBV28 and TRBJ2-5): DVKVTQSSRYLVKRTGEKVFLECVQDMDHENMFWYRQDPGLGLRLIYFSYDVKMKEKGDIPEGYSVSREKKERFSLILESASTNQTSMYLCASGRRRGPETQYFGPGTRLLVL.

The CDR3 protein is CASRWGATNSPLHF. Here the CDR3 DNA reads TGTGCCAGTCGTTGGGGAGCGACTAATTCACCCCTCCACTTT. V usage is TRBV27 and J usage is TRBJ1-6; D gene ambiguous. The CDR3 has 14 amino acids. Per germline, CDR1 MNHEY and CDR2 SMNVEV (reference sequence). Trimming took 9 bases from V and 6 from J, leaving 15 bases between them.

The rearrangement joins TRBV5-1 to TRBJ1-1; 8 nucleotides agree with TRBD1. This CDR3 region has 17 residues. The germline gives CDR1 SGHRS, CDR2 YFSETQ. V dropped 2 bases and J dropped 1; count of bases not matched to a gene: 10. CDR3 protein: CASSFQGTGRGNTEAFF. The CDR3 DNA follows: TGCGCCAGCAGCTTTCAGGGGACAGGAAGAGGGAACACTGAAGCTTTCTTT.

The CDR3 sequence is CATSSKRAGDTEAFF. The DNA of the CDR3 is TGTGCCACCAGCAGTAAAAGGGCCGGGGACACTGAAGCTTTCTTT. The chain recombines TRBV15 with TRBJ1-1; no definite D call. V lost 3 bases to trimming and J lost 3 bases, with 14 bases between them. Germline-derived CDR1 and CDR2 are LNHNV and YYDKDF (reference sequence). CDR3 length: 15 residues.

The chain uses TRBV15 and TRBJ1-5; 7 nucleotides line up with TRBD1. From germline, CDR1 is LNHNV and CDR2 YYDKDF (reference sequence). Losses at the gene ends were 3 bases for V and 7 bases for J; bases not matched to a gene: 9. The CDR3 sequence is 15 residues long. In nucleotides, the CDR3 is TGTGCCACCAGCAGTAGTCCGACAGGGTTACAGCCCCAGCATTTT. Its protein product is CATSSSPTGLQPQHF.

The chain recombines TRBV19 with TRBJ1-5; D possibly corresponds to TRBD1 (5 bases). Germline V gene data show CDR1 as LNHDA and CDR2 as SQIVND (reference sequence). V was trimmed by 1 base and J by 7 bases, leaving 11 bases between them. The CDR3 runs 14 residues. The CDR3 DNA reads TGTGCCAGTAGTATAGGACCGGGGGGACAGCCCCAGCATTTT. This sequence encodes CASSIGPGGQPQHF.

The CDR3 loop is CASSYSGTNYGYTF. The CDR3 DNA reads as TGTGCCAGCAGTTACTCCGGTACTAACTATGGCTACACCTTC. The chain employs TRBV6-2 or TRBV6-3 and TRBJ1-2; the D is unclear. Germline CDR1 and CDR2: MNHEY and SVGEGT. The CDR3 totals 14 residues. V was pared by 0 bases and J by 0 bases, with 5 bases between.

V and J are TRBV2 and TRBJ1-1; 9 bases fit TRBD1. Germline loops: CDR1 SNHLY, CDR2 FYNNEI. The CDR3 loop spans 13 amino acids. Germline trimming cut 5 bases from V and 6 bases from J; bases unmatched to any gene: 4. CDR3 residues: CASSNRGQAEAFF. CDR3 DNA: TGTGCCAGCAGTAACAGGGGGCAGGCTGAAGCTTTCTTT.

The V gene is TRBV12-3 or TRBV12-4, the J gene TRBJ1-4; possibly TRBD1 for D (5 bases). The V end lost 6 bases, the J end lost 4 bases, and 9 bases lay between the germline ends. The CDR3 is made up of 13 amino acids. The CDR3: CASRDTDNEKLFF. The CDR3 DNA sequence: TGTGCCAGCAGGGACACAGATAATGAAAAACTGTTTTTT.

This rearrangement joins TRBV10-1 to TRBJ1-5; a possible D gene is TRBD1 (5 bases). The germline CDR1 and CDR2 sequences are WNHNN and SYGVQD (reference sequence). With 4 bases removed from V and 7 bases from J, the gap between germline ends came to 14 bases. The CDR3 totals 14 residues. The CDR3 loop reads CASSVSRDGQPQHF. DNA for the CDR3: TGCGCCAGCAGTGTGTCCAGGGACGGACAGCCCCAGCATTTT.

The rearrangement uses TRBV3-1 (or the pseudogene TRBV3-2) and TRBJ1-6; weak D call: TRBD1 (6 bases). Germline assignment: CDR1 LGHDT and CDR2 YNNKEL (reference sequence). The ends were cut back, 2 bases at V and 7 bases at J, with 15 bases in the middle. The CDR3 sequence is 16 residues long. The CDR3 region has the DNA TGTGCCAGCAGCCAACCCAGGGGTTTCGAGAATTCACCCCTCCACTTT. Its protein product is CASSQPRGFENSPLHF.

The chain carries TRBV2 and TRBJ1-1; D unclear. CDR3 length: 12 residues. V dropped 8 bases and J dropped 0 bases, with 7 bases sitting between them. In germline, CDR1 is SNHLY, CDR2 FYNNEI. Here the CDR3 DNA reads TGTGCCAGCCGACGGTTGAACACTGAAGCTTTCTTT. Translating it yields CASRRLNTEAFF.